What follows are 24 T cell receptor beta chains derived from one specimen sequenced in a study of CXCR3-negative and CXCR3-positive naive CD8 T cells. The authors made the TRB cDNA libraries by 5' RACE using UMI labels. Each CDR3 protein gets one entry in TCRdb, which reprocessed the 5' RACE reads and gives no DNA. This repertoire includes approximately 66,000 distinct CDR3 sequences. What was sequenced was naive CXCR3- CD8+ T cells from blood. Regarding subset: CD45RO-CCR7+CD27+CD95- naive CD8+ T cells lacking CXCR3 (TNR3-). All receptors derive from a human donor in good health. Some clones in this sample may be carry-over from other donors' samples.

The chain couples TRBV5-1 to TRBJ2-1; TCRdb's D gene call, TRBD2, goes unchecked for lack of DNA. CDR3 length equals 13 residues. The germline gives CDR1 SGHRS, CDR2 YFSETQ. The CDR3 reads CASTQRGGPEQFF. The full variable domain, rest sourced from reference TRBV5-1 and TRBJ2-1, is KAGVTQTPRYLIKTRGQQVTLSCSPISGHRSVSWYQQTPGQGLQFLFEYFSETQRNKGNFPGRFSGRQFSNSRSEMNVSTLELGDSALYLCASTQRGGPEQFFGPGTRLTVL.

This chain joins TRBV9 and TRBJ2-7; absent DNA, TCRdb's TRBD2 call cannot be checked. The CDR3 sequence is 14 residues long. Germline V gives CDR1 SGDLS, CDR2 YYNGEE. CDR3 residues: CASSAGPPGYEQYF.

The rearrangement joins TRBV11-3 to TRBJ1-3. From germline, CDR1 is SGHNT and CDR2 YENEEA. CDR3 length: 16 amino acids. The CDR3 loop is CASSIREASSGNTIYF.

This sequence joins TRBV28 and TRBJ2-7. Germline values: CDR1 MDHEN, CDR2 SYDVKM. The CDR3 length is 17 residues. CDR3 sequence: CASNAISSSTDSYEQYF.

This chain joins TRBV28 and TRBJ2-5; TCRdb's D call, TRBD2, is unchecked because there is no DNA. CDR3 length: 15 residues. CDR1 is MDHEN, CDR2 SYDVKM, per germline. This chain's CDR3 is CASSPLRLEERTQYF.

This CDR3 reads CASSLTSNEQFF. The V call is TRBV5-6, the J call TRBJ2-1. Germline values: CDR1 SGHDT, CDR2 YYEEEE. This CDR3 region has 12 residues.

The chain has TRBV7-9 and TRBJ1-1. Germline lookup yields CDR1 SEHNR and CDR2 FQNEAQ (reference sequence). The CDR3 has 13 residues. The CDR3 is CASSLLENTEAFF.

V usage is TRBV20-1 and J usage is TRBJ1-1; there is no DNA to check the TCRdb D call of TRBD1. The CDR3 is 14 residues long. Germline lookup yields CDR1 DFQATT and CDR2 SNEGSKA (reference sequence). The CDR3 is CSARDTGGNTEAFF.

The chain joins TRBV29-1 to TRBJ1-3. The germline CDR1 and CDR2 sequences are SQVTM and ANQGSEA. The CDR3 is made up of 13 amino acids. CDR3 region: CSVGVSSGNTIYF.

This sequence joins TRBV29-1 and TRBJ2-2. The CDR3 sequence is 16 residues long. Germline V gene sequence: CDR1 SQVTM, CDR2 ANQGSEA. The CDR3 spells CSVRGTGARNTGELFF.

This chain connects TRBV12-3 or TRBV12-4 to TRBJ1-3. The CDR3 loop spans 15 amino acids. CDR3 in amino acids: CASSLPARQWDTIYF.

The CDR3 here is CASSLTSVRLSTDTQYF. The V and J genes are TRBV12-3 or TRBV12-4 and TRBJ2-3. The CDR3 runs 17 residues.

The rearrangement joins TRBV6-5 to TRBJ1-1; the D call of TRBD1 rests on TCRdb alone, since no DNA is present to check it. CDR1 and CDR2 (germline): MNHEY, SVGAGI. This CDR3 is built from 13 residues. CDR3 in amino acids: CASRDRGYTEAFF.

This chain joins TRBV28 and TRBJ2-1; the D call of TRBD1 rests on TCRdb alone, since no DNA is present to check it. This CDR3 region has 15 residues. CDR1 MDHEN and CDR2 SYDVKM come from the germline V gene. The CDR3 spells CASSAGRRGTNEQFF.

This chain links TRBV14 with TRBJ1-2; TCRdb lists TRBD1, though no DNA is available to test this call. The CDR3 is 14 amino acids. Germline V CDR1 and CDR2: SGHDN, FVKESK. CDR3 sequence reads: CASSQGDSIYGYTF.

The chain has TRBV6-5 and TRBJ2-1; TCRdb picks TRBD2, but there is no DNA to check that call. CDR3 length equals 16 residues. CDR1 and CDR2 from the germline V gene are MNHEY and SVGAGI. CDR3 loop: CASSTTSRSSYNEQFF.

The chain has TRBV28 and TRBJ1-1. The CDR3 has 14 amino acids. CDR1 is MDHEN and CDR2 is SYDVKM in the germline V gene. The CDR3 loop is CASSLLRVYTEAFF.

The V gene is TRBV29-1, the J gene TRBJ2-7; TCRdb's D call of TRBD1 is untestable without DNA. This CDR3 contains 13 residues. Germline V gene data show CDR1 as SQVTM and CDR2 as ANQGSEA. The CDR3 loop reads CSVPGTSIYEQYF.

V is TRBV29-1 and J is TRBJ2-3; TCRdb lists TRBD1, though no DNA is available to test this call. CDR1 is SQVTM, CDR2 ANQGSEA, per germline. The CDR3 extends over 15 amino acids. The CDR3 sequence: CSVGGASPSTDTQYF.

The CDR3 spells CSGGPADSPYEQYF. The chain joins TRBV29-1 to TRBJ2-7; TCRdb's D call of TRBD1 is untestable without DNA. This CDR3 contains 14 residues. CDR1 is SQVTM and CDR2 is ANQGSEA in the germline V gene.

J is TRBJ1-5 and V is TRBV6-2 or TRBV6-3. The V gene's germline CDR1 is MNHEY and CDR2 SVGEGT. There are 16 residues in the CDR3. The CDR3 sequence: CASRDLGQYSNQPQHF.

The chain recombines TRBV6-5 with TRBJ2-3; TCRdb proposes TRBD2, but this gene call is untestable without DNA. The CDR3 has 14 residues. Germline loops: CDR1 MNHEY, CDR2 SVGAGI. The CDR3 is CASSYERDTDTQYF.

The chain uses TRBV12-3 or TRBV12-4 and TRBJ1-2. The CDR3 loop spans 11 amino acids. The CDR3 protein is CATSWAVGYTF.

The chain joins TRBV6-4 to TRBJ2-1; absent DNA, TCRdb's TRBD2 call cannot be checked. This CDR3 region has 15 residues. The germline V gene encodes CDR1 MRHNA and CDR2 SNTAGT. The CDR3 here is CASSEIAGTYNEQFF.